The 13 T cell receptor beta chains below were found in one sample sequenced in a study of T cell responses to AZD1222 COVID-19 vaccine. The assay was immunoSEQ multiplex PCR, and TCRdb's table has in-frame clones only and misses some. The repertoire has fewer than 120,000 clones, about nine tenths of them found once; the top ten carry roughly 7.8%. The sample here was peripheral blood, taken on day 0 of AZD1222 vaccination. The source is an adult in good health.

The chain carries TRBV6-5 and TRBJ2-2; 13 positions match TRBD2. V shed 6 bases, J shed 4 bases, and the junction held 2 bases outside the gene matches. The germline CDR1 and CDR2 sequences are MNHEY and SVGAGI. This CDR3 is 15 amino acids long. The chain's CDR3 is CASSWTSGGTGELFF. The CDR3 DNA sequence: TGTGCCAGCAGCTGGACTAGCGGGGGCACCGGGGAGCTGTTTTTT.

This clone was seen just once. This sequence joins TRBV19 and TRBJ1-2; tentatively, D is TRBD1 (6 bases). V was shortened by 4 bases and J by 8 bases, with 8 bases between the two germline ends. This CDR3 has 11 residues. The germline V gene encodes CDR1 LNHDA and CDR2 SQIVND (reference sequence). CDR3 coding DNA: TGTGCCAGTAGTACCAGGGGCGGCTACACCTTC. Amino acid sequence: CASSTRGGYTF.

V is TRBV6-5 and J is TRBJ1-2, with D uncertain. CDR1 is MNHEY, CDR2 SVGAGI, per germline. This CDR3 comprises 15 residues. V was cut by 0 bases and J by 2 bases, with 10 bases left in between. Written as DNA, the CDR3 is TGTGCCAGCAGTTACTCGTTCTCGGGGAACTATGGCTACACCTTC. Its translation is CASSYSFSGNYGYTF.

The J gene is TRBJ1-1, the V gene TRBV7-2, with 8 bases identical to TRBD1. This CDR3 has 16 residues. CDR1 is SGHTA, CDR2 FQGNSA, per germline. V lost 5 bases, J lost 5 bases, and 13 bases stayed unmatched. DNA for the CDR3: TGTGCCAGCAGCCCGCTCCAGGACAGGGTTAGGACTGAAGCTTTCTTT. Translation gives CASSPLQDRVRTEAFF.

This rearrangement joins TRBV10-3 to TRBJ2-7, with D perhaps TRBD1 or TRBD2 (5 bases each). Trimming took 4 bases from V and 6 from J, leaving 10 bases between them. This CDR3 region has 12 residues. Germline V gene lookup returns CDR1 ENHRY and CDR2 SYGVKD. The CDR3 here is CAISAGASEQYF. DNA of the CDR3: TGTGCCATCAGTGCCGGGGCCAGCGAGCAGTACTTC.

This chain uses TRBV5-1 with TRBJ1-1; D gene ambiguous. V was pared by 4 bases and J by 7 bases, with 14 bases between. The CDR3 sequence is 13 residues long. Germline CDR1 reads SGHRS; CDR2 reads YFSETQ. CDR3 residues: CASSPTGKFEAFF. The DNA of the CDR3 is TGCGCCAGCAGCCCCACCGGGAAGTTTGAAGCTTTCTTT.

This chain connects TRBV28 to TRBJ1-5; tentative D call: TRBD1 (5 bases). Trimming removed 5 bases from V and 6 bases from J, with 17 bases in between. CDR1 and CDR2 (germline): MDHEN, SYDVKM. This CDR3 is built from 15 residues. The CDR3 DNA reads TGTGCCAGCAGTCCCCTCCAGGGAGCGGGTCAGCCCCAGCATTTT. It is translated as CASSPLQGAGQPQHF.

The rearrangement uses TRBV5-6 and TRBJ2-2, with D tentatively TRBD2 (5 bases). CDR3 size: 16 residues. Germline lookup yields CDR1 SGHDT and CDR2 YYEEEE. V was shortened by 0 bases and J by 4 bases, with 13 bases between the two germline ends. The CDR3: CASSLELRAGTGELFF. The DNA for the CDR3 is TGTGCCAGCAGCTTGGAGCTGAGGGCGGGCACCGGGGAGCTGTTTTTT.

V usage is TRBV29-1 and J usage is TRBJ1-2; D remains ambiguous. In germline, CDR1 is SQVTM, CDR2 ANQGSEA. V was cut by 4 bases and J by 0 bases, with 9 bases left in between. This CDR3 spans 13 amino acids. The CDR3 bases are TGCAGCGTTGCGGGGTCCTCTAACTATGGCTACACCTTC. This sequence encodes CSVAGSSNYGYTF.

The rearrangement joins TRBV7-8 to TRBJ2-6; no reliable D call. The ends were cut back, 4 bases at V and 0 bases at J, with 7 bases in the middle. The CDR3 is 15 amino acids. Germline V lookup: CDR1 SGHVS, CDR2 FQNEAQ. CDR3 DNA sequence: TGTGCCAGCAGCTCCCGGATCTCTGGGGCCAACGTCCTGACTTTC. Translation gives CASSSRISGANVLTF.

This chain connects TRBV11-2 to TRBJ2-2; D remains unclear. Germline V gene lookup returns CDR1 SGHAT and CDR2 FQNNGV. The V and J ends lost 6 bases and 6 bases respectively, with 11 bases between them. The CDR3 covers 13 residues. The CDR3 nucleotides read TGTGCCAGCAGATTCGGCCCACCCGGGGAGCTGTTTTTT. This translates into CASRFGPPGELFF.

The V gene is TRBV10-1, the J gene TRBJ2-1, with D possibly TRBD1 on 7 matching bases. The CDR3 extends over 16 amino acids. Per the germline V gene, CDR1 is WNHNN and CDR2 is SYGVQD (reference sequence). V was clipped by 2 bases and J by 5 bases, with 16 bases between them. CDR3 loop: CASSELAGGRHNEQFF. DNA of the CDR3: TGCGCCAGCAGTGAGCTGGCAGGGGGGAGGCACAATGAGCAGTTCTTC.

CDR3 coding DNA: TGTGCCAGTAGGGCGGACAGGGGAACTGAAGCTTTCTTT. Its protein is CASRADRGTEAFF. The chain employs TRBV19 and TRBJ1-1; 9 bases line up with TRBD1. With V trimmed by 6 bases and J by 5 bases, 4 bases remained unmatched. There are 13 residues in the CDR3. CDR1 is LNHDA and CDR2 is SQIVND in the germline V gene (reference sequence).